A selection of T cell receptor beta chains follows, all from one sample in a study of blood T cell repertoires in COVID-19. Assay used: immunoSEQ multiplex PCR; TCRdb lists only in-frame clones, some missing. The sample holds about 250,000 clones, 70% to 90% seen once. Sequencing was done on a sample of PBMCs or T cells enriched from blood (not recorded which). Source of these receptors: a man aged 40-55 years who had recovered from COVID-19. CDR3s leave out the opening cysteine and the closing phenylalanine or tryptophan. Only part of the rows carry a size: once, few, many, or a class if the clone is expanded.

clone_size j_call v_call cdr3_aa
- TRBJ2-7 TRBV6-5 ASSYWGDQGAIEQY
once TRBJ2-7 TRBV6-5 ASCLADSYEQY
- TRBJ1-2 TRBV7-9 ASSSGLANYGYT
- TRBJ1-1 TRBV19 ASSMADMNTEAF
- TRBJ2-1 TRBV10-3 AISRDSLPGYNEQF
- TRBJ2-2 TRBV2 ASSAGTPNTGELF
- TRBJ1-6 TRBV19 ASSAKRQGSNSPLH
few TRBJ1-5 TRBV30 AWSDNVNQPQH
- TRBJ2-1 TRBV7-2 ASSLQPTGSWDEQF
once TRBJ2-7 TRBV7-2 ASSLVVGEYEQY
once TRBJ2-2 TRBV4-3 ASSRNPGNTGELF
- TRBJ2-7 TRBV7-9 ASSLDRGSSYEQY
- TRBJ1-1 TRBV19 ASSITGTVGTEAF
once TRBJ2-7 TRBV27 ASSFQREFYEQY
- TRBJ1-6 TRBV7-2 ASSFSLDRLPKFSPLH
- TRBJ2-7 TRBV5-1 ASSLVNSEQY
- TRBJ2-5 TRBV2 ASRDRDRGTETQY
few TRBJ2-3 TRBV11-2 ASSLALGLAGTDTQY
- TRBJ2-1 TRBV7-7 ASSSSGTGVGEQF
few TRBJ1-1 TRBV5-1 ASSFQGREAF
- TRBJ2-5 TRBV7-9 ASSLGLAKETQY
few TRBJ1-1 TRBV7-9 ASSPDFNTEAF